This T cell receptor beta chain is from a study of molecular identifiers for immune sequencing clone quantification (dated by TCRdb to 2017 to 2018). Describing the broader study: For a replicate experiment, the RNA from either approximately 20,000 or 100,000 naive CD8 T cells was divided into five aliquots, and four of those aliquots went on to sequencing. The study was a methods study using CD8 T cells to benchmark molecular-identifier clustering-based TCR repertoire sequencing (MIDCIRS) and TCR RNA copy counting. Overall results and qualifications from the work: Spiked-in Jurkat TCR RNA (around eleven copies' worth), which is not part of the donor repertoire, was contained in the naive libraries. A single cell's worth of spiked-in Jurkat TCR RNA was reported detectable even among 750,000 to 1,000,000 naive CD8 T cells. When barcode sub-clustering was not used, chimeric consensus sequences inflated TCR diversity, with chimeras reaching as high as 47%. In CMV-specific effector cells, clones with more than 20 RNA copies accounted for over 98% of molecules, whereas in naive cells such clones accounted for under 1%. Modeling gave approximately 3 recovered TCR RNA copies per cell versus 8 to 10 by digital PCR, implying roughly 30% capture efficiency. Highly expanded clone sizes could be underestimated if identical TCR molecules share a barcode.

The library was built by means of PCR. The sample was run on an Illumina HiSeq 4000. Bulk TCR libraries were made following a previously described method, with the TCR primers given in Table S5. Purification of total RNA was performed with the Qiagen AllPrep DNA/RNA kit. Before analysis, reads from multiple sequencing runs of the same library were pooled. For the original study's pipeline: Only reads with exact TCR constant sequence were kept, trimmed to 150 nt, and grouped by their 12-nt molecular barcodes. Reads in each barcode group were sub-clustered using a 15% Levenshtein threshold, and a quality-weighted consensus sequence was built for each RNA molecule. Non-functional sequences were discarded, and so were lower-count sequences lying one edit away from another sequence. On the basis of fitting two negative binomial distributions, barcode sub-clusters with fewer than 20% of the maximum read count were discarded. TCRdb trimmed public reads at Q25 via fastp, called clones via MiXCR and kept in-frame beta chains. Every entry covers one CDR3 protein and lists the most common genes and DNA from its rows. The V and J calls and clone size are TCRdb's, not the authors'. The sample table lists about 640,000 distinct CDR3 sequences, just under 20% of them with a count of one. The ten largest clones represent roughly 0.9% of the sample.

This clonotype was detected many times. This receptor's antigen is unknown. No much larger clone exists at a distance of one base, and base qualities are not known. Libraries of naive CD8 T cells were generated from roughly 21,000 to 960,000 sorted cells, with 10%, 30% or 50% of the purified RNA used. Naive CD8 T cells, defined as CD8+CD4-CCR7+CD45RA+, were FACS-sorted into RLT Plus buffer on a BD FACSAria II. To test detection sensitivity, Jurkat RNA equivalent to nine to ten TCR copies was spiked into samples of roughly 18,000-1,000,000 naive CD8 T cells. CD8 T cells were enriched using RosetteSep CD8+ T Cell Enrichment Cocktail and Ficoll-Paque, and the enriched cells then underwent ACK red cell lysis. CDR1 MDHEN and CDR2 SYDVKM were looked up in the germline V gene. Germline trimming: 8 bases from V, 1 base from J; junction bases outside gene matches: 2. The CDR3 has 14 amino acids, counting the end cysteine and phenylalanine. This entry keeps only the CDR3 DNA: 42 bases, framed from base 1.

Source material: naive CD8+ T cells from blood, with Jurkat cell RNA spiked in. Per the publication, the cell subset or site label means: FACS-sorted CD8+CD4-CCR7+CD45RA+ naive T cells. The receptor's source is a human donor in good health. Some libraries in this study had Jurkat cell RNA spiked in. The sequence is built from TRBV28 and TRBJ2-6, and TRBD1 aligns with 7 junction nucleotides. CDR3 sequence: CASEQGSGANVLTF. The nucleotide sequence is given as TGTGCCAGCGAACAGGGGTCTGGGGCCAACGTCCTGACTTTC.